The following is a TCR beta chain sequence with its context. The sample is drawn from a study of control samples from healthy donors and cancer patients. Germline assignment: CDR1 ENHRY and CDR2 SYGVKD. Trimming cost V 11 bases and J 8 bases, with 16 bases left between them. This CDR3 comprises 13 residues. The repertoire was sequenced with immunoSEQ multiplex PCR; TCRdb's copy has only in-frame clones and lacks some. The repertoire consists of 99,000 or so clones, with under 90% occurring once and the leading ten covering about 13%. Specimen: blood. The receptor comes from a woman in her fifties or sixties in good health. The chain is built from TRBV10-3 and TRBJ1-6; D may be TRBD1 (5 bases). DNA of the CDR3: TGTGCCGCCGGGGCAGGCGGACATTCACCCCTCCACTTT. Amino acid sequence: CAAGAGGHSPLHF.